This section outlines one T cell receptor beta chain sequence together with its context. Its antigen is still unknown. It has no much larger one-base neighbor in the sample; base qualities were not kept. This specimen comes from a study of blood T cell repertoires in COVID-19 (dated by TCRdb to the early 2020s). General notes on the study: Samples covering the acute and convalescent phases of COVID-19 were provided by collaborators in the United States, Italy and Spain. The prospective study material was composed of cDNA or gDNA derived from T cells, B-cell-depleted T cells, or PBMCs. Deeply sampled blood TCRbeta repertoires from subjects exposed to, actively infected with, or recovered from COVID-19 were included in the dataset. A freely available public database, intended as a resource for researchers studying the immune response to SARS-CoV-2, is where the repertoires were released. The samples were drawn from two sources: the first 160 participants of the ongoing ImmuneRACE study, and 1,000 to 1,500 subjects contributed by 6 global collaborators. A de-identified subject ID, COVID-19 status, age in years and sex were almost always included in the sample metadata. Where HLA class I and class II types were available, the types were taken from metadata supplied by the sample provider, not from assay-based typing.

Study-wide findings and limitations: The quantity of clinical and demographic metadata differed by source and by participant and was supplied without curation.

The immunoSEQ Assay, a bias-controlled multiplex PCR, was used to amplify TCRbeta CDR3 regions from genomic DNA. In the authors' own workflow: Nucleated cell counts per sample were estimated from amplification of reference gene primers within the assay. Sequence reads were collapsed and filtered to measure the absolute abundance of every unique TCRbeta CDR3 rearrangement. Productive Simpson clonality was computed per sample as the square root of Simpson's diversity index over productive rearrangements. TCRdb provides this immuneACCESS table in a form limited to in-frame rearrangements. Some clones are lacking; in checked studies, under half of them reflect an unresolved V gene, and why the rest are absent is not known. Clone size and the V and J calls come from that table; the DNA yielded D and trimming. For this sample the table gives more than 65,000 clones, of which over 80% were detected only once. The biggest ten clones account for approximately 13% of the sample.

The CDR3 contains 11 residues, cysteine and phenylalanine counted. Only the CDR3 DNA is retained, 33 bases long and in frame from the first base. V is trimmed back by 4 bases and J by 10 bases, and the junction contains 4 bases that no gene match accounts for. The germline V gene sets CDR1 to SGHRS and CDR2 to YFSETQ. Collaborating institutions collected whole blood in K2EDTA tubes following their own protocols. For TCRbeta analysis, collaborator samples were shipped as frozen whole blood, as isolated PBMCs, or as DNA extracted from either sample type. The receptor chain draws on TRBV5-1 and TRBJ1-1, and 7 junction bases match TRBD1. The sample consisted of peripheral blood. This sequence was found in a woman older than 75 with acute or convalescent COVID-19. CDR3 region: CASSTGQRAFF. The sequence in DNA is TGCGCCAGCAGCACGGGACAGAGAGCTTTCTTT.